The sequence of this T cell receptor beta chain was determined in a study of blood T cell repertoires in COVID-19. Turning to the study itself: COVID-19 samples, acute and convalescent, were from the United States, Italy and Spain. PBMCs, B-cell-depleted T cells, or T cells provided the cDNA or gDNA that made up the material.

Libraries were prepared by immunoSEQ multiplex PCR; TCRdb keeps only in-frame clonotypes and omits some of them. This table has roughly 220,000 clones, around 87% appearing once. V gave up 6 bases and J gave up 3 bases, with 14 bases separating them. CDR3 length: 15 amino acids. Germline V gives CDR1 MNHEY, CDR2 SMNVEV (reference sequence). Participant-given clinical history determined each cohort assignment. The chain uses TRBV27 and TRBJ2-2, with a tentative D call TRBD1 (5 bases). Sequenced input: PBMCs or T cells enriched from blood (not recorded which). The sequence came from a woman younger than 30 in a cohort exposed to, infected with or recovered from COVID-19 (not recorded which). This CDR3 is CASSPQVADTGELFF. DNA of the CDR3: TGTGCCAGCAGCCCACAGGTGGCCGACACCGGGGAGCTGTTTTTT.